The rows below give T cell receptor beta chains drawn from one sample of a study of Graves' ophthalmopathy and Graves' hyperthyroidism. Via MiXCR, TCRdb re-called the multiplex PCR reads, giving one row per CDR3 protein. The sample holds about half a million distinct CDR3 sequences, approximately 15% seen once. The sequenced sample was blood. The receptors here all came from a woman in her twenties or thirties with Graves' ophthalmopathy. The CDR3 runs from the conserved cysteine through the conserved F or W. The D gene is left open where the match is weak. Rows give clone size only sometimes, using once, few, many, or a class for an expanded clone.

cdr3_nt cdr3_aa d_call v_call clone_size j_call cdr3_length
TGTGCCTGGACCCCTGGGACCGGGGAGCTGTTTTTT CAWTPGTGELFF - TRBV30 - TRBJ2-2 12
TGTGCCACCAACCCCGCCCCCGGTCTGAGGTCACCCCTCCACTTT CATNPAPGLRSPLHF - TRBV6-1 many TRBJ1-6 15
TGTGCCAGCAGCTTAGCAATATCGCAGCCTGGAAACACCATATATTTT CASSLAISQPGNTIYF - TRBV11-1 many TRBJ1-3 16
TGTGCCAGCAGCTCCTCCCGGGGCGGGGGGGTGGAAGAGACCCAGTACTTC CASSSSRGGGVEETQYF TRBD2 TRBV11-2 - TRBJ2-5 17
TGCAGTGCTAGGGGCCGGGACGGCGGTAATCAGCCCCAGCATTTT CSARGRDGGNQPQHF - TRBV20-1 many TRBJ1-5 15
TGTGCCAGCAGTTCTGCGGGGGGGGGCACTGAAGCTTTCTTT CASSSAGGGTEAFF - TRBV28 many TRBJ1-1 14
TGTGCCAGCCACTACAGGGAGACCCAGTACTTC CASHYRETQYF - TRBV6-1 many TRBJ2-5 11
TGCAGTGCTAGAGACGGTGGCCACGAGCAGTACTTC CSARDGGHEQYF - TRBV20-1 many TRBJ2-7 12
TGCGCCAGCAGCCTTATACACAGGGGGATAGGATCACCCCTCCACTTT CASSLIHRGIGSPLHF TRBD1 TRBV4-1 many TRBJ1-6 16
TGTGCCAGCAGTTACTCCTCATCGGGGGGCCGGGGGGAGACCCAGTACTTC CASSYSSSGGRGETQYF - TRBV6-5 many TRBJ2-5 17
TGTGCCAGCAGCCCAAGGACAGGCTTCAATCAGCCCCAGCATTTT CASSPRTGFNQPQHF TRBD1 TRBV7-8 many TRBJ1-5 15
TGTGCCAGCAGCGACAGGGCTTACACCGGGGATCTGTTTTTT CASSDRAYTGDLFF TRBD1 TRBV7-9 - TRBJ2-2 14
TGTGCCAGCAAGCTAGCGGGGTCCTACGAGCAGTACTTC CASKLAGSYEQYF TRBD2 TRBV6-1 - TRBJ2-7 13
TGTGCCAGCAGTTTAGCGACCGGGACAGGGTTTCGTCAGCCCCAGCATTTT CASSLATGTGFRQPQHF TRBD1 TRBV12-3/TRBV12-4 many TRBJ1-5 17
TGTGCCAGCAGTTACCTAGGGACTAGCGGGACCTACGAGCAGTACTTC CASSYLGTSGTYEQYF TRBD2 TRBV6-2/TRBV6-3 many TRBJ2-7 16
TGTGCCAGCAGTGCAGGGTTTAGCACCGGGGAGCTGTTTTTT CASSAGFSTGELFF - TRBV6-1 many TRBJ2-2 14
TGTGCCAGCAGCTCAAACAGATTCATGAACACTGAAGCTTTCTTT CASSSNRFMNTEAFF - TRBV13 many TRBJ1-1 15
TGTGCCAGCAGCTTAGCGTCGACAGGAGGAAACACCATATATTTT CASSLASTGGNTIYF - TRBV7-2 many TRBJ1-3 15
TGTGCCTGGAGCGGACAGGGAGCTAACTATGGCTACACCTTC CAWSGQGANYGYTF TRBD1 TRBV30 - TRBJ1-2 14
TGTGCCAGCAGCCCCGGGACTATCATGACCGGGGAGCTGTTTTTT CASSPGTIMTGELFF TRBD2 TRBV27 - TRBJ2-2 15
TGCAGTGCGGAGCTAGCGGGGGGGAACCAAGAGACCCAGTACTTC CSAELAGGNQETQYF TRBD2 TRBV20-1 - TRBJ2-5 15
TGTGCCAGCAGTCGAAGATCTGACGAGCAGTACTTC CASSRRSDEQYF - TRBV12-3/TRBV12-4 - TRBJ2-7 12
TGTGCCTGGAAGGCGCCGCCGGTAAAAGAGACCCAGTACTTC CAWKAPPVKETQYF - TRBV30 many TRBJ2-5 14
TGTGCCAGCAGGCCGACGGTAAGCTCCTACGAGCAGTACTTC CASRPTVSSYEQYF - TRBV6-1 few TRBJ2-7 14
TGTGCCAGCAGCCCCCCCACTAGCGGGGTCCCCGGGGAGCTGTTTTTT CASSPPTSGVPGELFF TRBD2 TRBV11-1 - TRBJ2-2 16
TGCAGTGCTAGAGCTAGGACAGGGCGCAACGAGCAGTACTTC CSARARTGRNEQYF TRBD1 TRBV20-1 many TRBJ2-7 14
TGTGCCAGTAGTATAGCCGCAGGGGACTATGGCTACACCTTC CASSIAAGDYGYTF - TRBV19 many TRBJ1-2 14
TGTGCCACCAGCCCCTACAGGGGATACGAGCAGTACTTC CATSPYRGYEQYF TRBD1 TRBV15 many TRBJ2-7 13
TGTGCCAGCATACTGGGACAGGGGATGCGTGGCTACACCTTC CASILGQGMRGYTF TRBD1 TRBV2 - TRBJ1-2 14
TGTGCCAGTAGCGTTCATGGCACCGCTAACTATGGCTACACCTTC CASSVHGTANYGYTF - TRBV19 many TRBJ1-2 15
TGTGCCATCAGTCTCGGGGGCCGGGAGACCCAGTACTTC CAISLGGRETQYF - TRBV10-3 many TRBJ2-5 13
TGTGCCAGCAGTTTCGTAATAGCGAACCCCGGCGAGCAGTACTTC CASSFVIANPGEQYF - TRBV28 - TRBJ2-7 15
TGTGCCAGCAGTGTAGGGACAGAGAATCAGCCCCAGCATTTT CASSVGTENQPQHF TRBD1 TRBV12-3/TRBV12-4 many TRBJ1-5 14
TGTGCCAGCAGTGCTAGCGGGAGCTCCTACGAGCAGTACTTC CASSASGSSYEQYF TRBD2 TRBV6-1 many TRBJ2-7 14
TGTGCCAGCAGTTTATCGGGACAATGGAATCAGCCCCAGCATTTT CASSLSGQWNQPQHF - TRBV27 many TRBJ1-5 15
TGTGCCAGCAGCTCAGGACAGGCGGGTTCTTATGGCTACACCTTC CASSSGQAGSYGYTF TRBD1 TRBV12-3/TRBV12-4 - TRBJ1-2 15
TGCGCCAGCAGCTTGGAGGGGGGCGGCCAGTACTTC CASSLEGGGQYF - TRBV5-1 few TRBJ2-5 12